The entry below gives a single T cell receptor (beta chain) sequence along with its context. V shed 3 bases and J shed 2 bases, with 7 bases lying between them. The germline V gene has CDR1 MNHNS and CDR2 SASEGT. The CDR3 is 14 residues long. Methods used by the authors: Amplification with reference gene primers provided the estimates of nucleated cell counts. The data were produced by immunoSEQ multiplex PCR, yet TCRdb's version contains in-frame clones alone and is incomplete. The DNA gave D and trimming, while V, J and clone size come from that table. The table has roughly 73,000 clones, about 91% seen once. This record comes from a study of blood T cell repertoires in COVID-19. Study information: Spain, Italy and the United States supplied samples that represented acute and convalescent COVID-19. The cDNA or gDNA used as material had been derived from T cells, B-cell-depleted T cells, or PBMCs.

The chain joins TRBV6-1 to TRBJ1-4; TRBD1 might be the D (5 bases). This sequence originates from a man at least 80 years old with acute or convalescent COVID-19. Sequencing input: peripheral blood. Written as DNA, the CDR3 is TGTGCCAGCAGTGAGCCAGGGACTAATGAAAAACTGTTTTTT. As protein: CASSEPGTNEKLFF.